The rows below give T cell receptor beta chains drawn from one sample of a study of control samples from healthy donors and cancer patients. Generated by immunoSEQ multiplex PCR, the TCRdb table keeps only in-frame clones and is missing some. The sample lists about 120,000 clones; less than 90% were seen once. Sequencing was performed on blood. All receptors derive from a man between 18 and 35 years old in good health. The CDR3 runs from the conserved cysteine through the conserved F or W. D genes are given only for firm matches. Expanded clones get a size class; other rows say once, few or many, or leave the size out.

j_gene,d_gene,v_gene,abundance,CDR3aa,CDR3nt
TRBJ2-7,TRBD2,TRBV27,-,CASSLQGLASGTYEQYF,TGTGCCAGCAGTTTACAAGGGTTGGCTAGCGGCACCTACGAGCAGTACTTC
TRBJ2-3,-,TRBV11-2,few,CASSLVTDTQYF,TGTGCCAGCAGCCTGGTTACAGATACGCAGTATTTT
TRBJ2-1,-,TRBV9,few,CASSVGSRISYNEQFF,TGTGCCAGCAGCGTAGGATCGCGGATCTCCTACAATGAGCAGTTCTTC
TRBJ1-4,TRBD1,TRBV24-1,-,CATRDRNEKLFF,TGTGCCACCCGGGACAGAAATGAAAAACTGTTTTTT
TRBJ1-5,TRBD1,TRBV10-3,few,CAISQHTGGAGNQPQHF,TGTGCCATCAGTCAGCATACAGGGGGCGCTGGGAATCAGCCCCAGCATTTT
TRBJ1-1,-,TRBV19,-,CASSRSEMNTEAFF,TGTGCCAGTAGCCGCAGTGAAATGAACACTGAAGCTTTCTTT
TRBJ2-2,-,TRBV5-1,-,CASSFDLSTGELFF,TGCGCCAGCAGCTTTGACCTGAGCACCGGGGAGCTGTTTTTT
TRBJ1-5,-,TRBV10-3,-,CAIRGSDNQPQHF,TGTGCCATCAGGGGGTCAGACAATCAGCCCCAGCATTTT
TRBJ2-3,TRBD2,TRBV4-1,-,CASSQASGRAGTQYF,TGCGCCAGCAGCCAAGCTAGCGGGAGGGCCGGTACGCAGTATTTT
TRBJ2-7,-,TRBV29-1,-,CSVGRLAPYEQYF,TGCAGTGTGGGGAGGCTAGCCCCCTACGAGCAGTACTTC
TRBJ2-1,TRBD2,TRBV9,-,CASSVEGSGAYNEQFF,TGTGCCAGCAGCGTAGAGGGTAGCGGGGCCTACAATGAGCAGTTCTTC
TRBJ2-7,-,TRBV6-5,-,CASSYSRQSGAYEQYF,TGTGCCAGCAGTTACTCGAGACAAAGTGGAGCCTACGAGCAGTACTTC
TRBJ2-2,-,TRBV2,-,CASTRVTSGELFF,TGTGCCAGCACCCGCGTAACTTCCGGGGAGCTGTTTTTT